The 30 T cell receptor beta chains listed next were all sequenced from one sample in a study of early T cells in non-severe SARS-CoV-2 infection. In TCRdb, the 5' RACE reads were re-called with MiXCR into one record per CDR3 protein. The data hold tens of thousands of distinct CDR3 sequences, with around 6% observed a single time. Input material: whole blood. These receptors were collected from an adult who was a healthcare worker with PCR-confirmed SARS-CoV-2 infection or an uninfected control (not recorded which).

This clonotype was found many times. The V and J genes are TRBV29-1 and TRBJ2-7; no clear D. V was clipped by 4 bases and J by 0 bases, with 4 bases between them. Looked up from germline, CDR1 is SQVTM and CDR2 is ANQGSEA. This CDR3 is built from 11 residues. CDR3: CSVGSSYEQYF. CDR3 coding DNA: TGCAGCGTTGGTTCCTCCTACGAGCAGTACTTC.

In its sample, this clonotype was seen a few times. V and J are TRBV30 and TRBJ1-1, with D tentatively TRBD1 (6 bases). The germline gives CDR1 GTSNPN, CDR2 SVGIG (reference sequence). Trimming took 3 bases from V and 1 from J, leaving 9 bases between them. The length of the CDR3 is 13 residues. CDR3 region: CAWRPDRNTEAFF. CDR3 nucleotide sequence: TGTGCCTGGAGACCGGACAGGAACACTGAAGCTTTCTTT.

The table lists this clonotype with a few counts. This rearrangement joins TRBV12-3 or TRBV12-4 to TRBJ2-1; 13 bases match TRBD2. Losses at the gene ends were 6 bases for V and 3 bases for J; bases not matched to a gene: 5. The CDR3 sequence is 16 residues long. The CDR3 is CASSPTSGGGYNEQFF. CDR3 sequence (DNA): TGTGCCAGCAGCCCTACTAGCGGGGGGGGCTACAATGAGCAGTTCTTC.

This clonotype was counted at least ten times. The chain is built from TRBV7-9 and TRBJ2-5; D is unresolved. Germline CDR1 reads SEHNR; CDR2 reads FQNEAQ (reference sequence). The CDR3 is 12 amino acids. V lost 5 bases, J lost 6 bases, and 10 bases lay in between. DNA for the CDR3: TGTGCCAGCAGCCCCATTCCCCAGACCCAGTACTTC. It codes for CASSPIPQTQYF. Using reference TRBV7-9 and TRBJ2-5 for the parts outside the CDR3, the full variable domain is DTGVSQNPRHKITKRGQNVTFRCDPISEHNRLYWYRQTLGQGPEFLTYFQNEAQLEKSRLLSDRFSAERPKGSFSTLEIQRTEQGDSAMYLCASSPIPQTQYFGPGTRLLVL.

Many counts were recorded for this clonotype. The V gene is TRBV20-1, the J gene TRBJ1-2; D perhaps matches TRBD1 (6 bases). The CDR3 covers 14 residues. The V end was cut by 3 bases, the J end by 7 bases, with 18 bases between. Germline values: CDR1 DFQATT, CDR2 SNEGSKA (reference sequence). This CDR3 is CSASSGAGAVGYTF. The CDR3 coding sequence is TGCAGTGCTAGCTCTGGAGCGGGGGCTGTTGGCTACACCTTC.

A few counts support this clonotype. The chain has TRBV6-2 or TRBV6-3 and TRBJ2-5; D gene uncertain. Between the trimmed V and J ends, which lost 0 bases and 4 bases, there was a span of 3 bases. This CDR3 region has 12 residues. Germline CDR1 MNHEY, CDR2 SVGEGT. CDR3 nucleotide sequence: TGTGCCAGCAGTTACTCTCCAGAGACCCAGTACTTC. Its translation is CASSYSPETQYF.

Turning to this clonotype: Germline is not matched at one junction end, which may reflect a read error. The chain has TRBV5-4 and TRBJ2-2; possibly TRBD1 or TRBD2 for D (5 bases each). This CDR3 spans 14 amino acids. From germline, CDR1 is SGHNT and CDR2 YYREEE (reference sequence). CDR3 DNA sequence: TGTGCCAACAGCTTGGGGGACCGTTCCGGGGAGCTGTTTTTT. This codes for CANSLGDRSGELFF.

The chain couples TRBV28 to TRBJ2-7; D is ambiguous. The CDR3 sequence is 11 residues long. V was trimmed by 1 base and J by 6 bases, leaving 4 bases between them. Germline V CDR1 and CDR2: MDHEN, SYDVKM. CDR3 DNA: TGTGCCAGCAGTTTATTTGGCGAGCAGTACTTC. Its protein product is CASSLFGEQYF.

This clonotype came up a few times. V usage is TRBV4-2 and J usage is TRBJ2-2; weak D call: TRBD1 (5 bases). The CDR3 length is 15 residues. CDR1 is LGHNA, CDR2 YNFKEQ, per germline. The V and J ends lost 4 bases and 4 bases respectively, with 13 bases between them. The CDR3 DNA reads as TGTGCCAGCAGCCGCAGCCAGGGAATCACCGGGGAGCTGTTTTTT. Translation gives CASSRSQGITGELFF.

This clonotype appeared many times. The genes are TRBV29-1 and TRBJ2-5; no firm D call. Trimming stripped 4 bases from V and 4 bases from J, with 19 bases between. This CDR3 contains 15 residues. Germline V gene sequence: CDR1 SQVTM, CDR2 ANQGSEA. The CDR3 sequence is CSVGGFVRHPETQYF. CDR3 coding DNA: TGCAGCGTTGGTGGATTTGTGCGGCACCCAGAGACCCAGTACTTC. The entire variable domain, with the rest obtained from reference TRBV29-1 and TRBJ2-5, is as follows: SAVISQKPSRDICQRGTSLTIQCQVDSQVTMMFWYRQQPGQSLTLIATANQGSEATYESGFVIDKFPISRPNLTFSTLTVSNMSPEDSSIYLCSVGGFVRHPETQYFGPGTRLLVL.

This clonotype was detected ten times or more. The V call is TRBV7-2, the J call TRBJ2-1; TRBD2 agrees at 9 bases. This CDR3 has 15 residues. The trim removed 5 bases at V and 5 bases at J, leaving 7 bases unmatched. Germline loops: CDR1 SGHTA, CDR2 FQGNSA. CDR3 loop: CASSVGLAKNNEQFF. The DNA of the CDR3 is TGTGCCAGCAGCGTGGGACTAGCTAAAAACAATGAGCAGTTCTTC. Supplemented by reference TRBV7-2 and TRBJ2-1, the full variable domain reads GAGVSQSPSNKVTEKGKDVELRCDPISGHTALYWYRQSLGQGLEFLIYFQGNSAPDKSGLPSDRFSAERTGGSVSTLTIQRTQQEDSAVYLCASSVGLAKNNEQFFGPGTRLTVL.

The gene calls are TRBV7-9 and TRBJ2-1; D perhaps matches TRBD2 (6 bases). The CDR3 is made up of 14 amino acids. V was pared by 4 bases and J by 3 bases, with 10 bases between. Germline V CDR1 and CDR2: SEHNR, FQNEAQ (reference sequence). CDR3 bases: TGTGCCAGCAGCTCCCCGGGGGTCTACAATGAGCAGTTCTTC. It is translated as CASSSPGVYNEQFF.

This sequence joins TRBV11-2 and TRBJ2-2, with D perhaps matching TRBD1 (6 bases). V lost 3 bases and J 6 bases, leaving 14 bases between the germline ends. The CDR3 has 15 amino acids. CDR1 is SGHAT and CDR2 is FQNNGV in the germline V gene. The CDR3 coding sequence is TGTGCCAGCAGCTTGGGGGACATTATCTCCGGGGAGCTGTTTTTT. Protein sequence: CASSLGDIISGELFF.

Sample share makes this clonotype medium-sized (0.01 to 0.1%). V usage is TRBV30 and J usage is TRBJ2-7; D might be TRBD2 (5 bases). The CDR3 is 14 residues long. V shed 0 bases and J shed 2 bases, with 11 bases lying between them. The germline V gene encodes CDR1 GTSNPN and CDR2 SVGIG (reference sequence). The CDR3: CAWSVQSGTYEQYF. In DNA form, the CDR3 reads TGTGCCTGGAGTGTACAGAGCGGAACCTACGAGCAGTACTTC.

The chain recombines TRBV7-6 with TRBJ2-1, with 10 bases that match TRBD2. Germline CDR1 reads SGHVS; CDR2 reads FNYEAQ. This CDR3 is built from 16 residues. V was pared by 7 bases and J by 8 bases, with 14 bases of the junction left unmatched. CDR3 amino acids: CASNSGGTSVVDEQFF. For the CDR3, the DNA is TGTGCCAGCAACTCAGGGGGGACTAGCGTCGTAGATGAGCAGTTCTTC.

The chain couples TRBV4-1 to TRBJ2-3; TRBD2 matches at 7 bases. The junction had 11 bases not matched to a gene; V was cut back by 1 base and J by 1 base. The CDR3 contains 18 residues. The germline V gene encodes CDR1 MGHRA and CDR2 YSYEKL. The CDR3 sequence is CASSQGLTRGRGTDTQYF. For the CDR3, the DNA is TGCGCCAGCAGCCAAGGCCTTACTCGGGGGAGGGGCACAGATACGCAGTATTTT.

This clonotype came up many times. Mismatch with germline at one junction end may stem from a read error. The V call is TRBV20-1, the J call TRBJ1-2; D ambiguous. The CDR3 is 13 residues long. Looked up from germline, CDR1 is DFQATT and CDR2 is SNEGSKA (reference sequence). In DNA form, the CDR3 reads TGCAGTGCGAGAGAACACCGTGACTATGGCTACACCTTC. It encodes CSAREHRDYGYTF.

Ten or more counts support this clonotype. This chain's CDR3 is CASSLDGQRNQPQHF. Written as DNA, the CDR3 is TGTGCCAGCAGCTTAGATGGACAGCGCAATCAGCCCCAGCATTTT. This rearrangement joins TRBV7-2 to TRBJ1-5, with a tentative D call TRBD1 (6 bases). CDR3 size: 15 residues. Trimming cost V 1 base and J 2 bases, with 9 bases left between them. In germline, CDR1 is SGHTA, CDR2 FQGNSA.

The genes are TRBV5-1 and TRBJ2-7; 7 positions match TRBD1. CDR1 is SGHRS and CDR2 is YFSETQ in the germline V gene. V was pared by 4 bases and J by 0 bases, with 4 bases of the junction left unmatched. CDR3 length: 14 amino acids. The CDR3, as DNA: TGCGCCAGCAGCAGGGGACAGATCTCCTACGAGCAGTACTTC. It encodes CASSRGQISYEQYF. Using reference TRBV5-1 and TRBJ2-7 for the parts outside the CDR3, the full variable domain is KAGVTQTPRYLIKTRGQQVTLSCSPISGHRSVSWYQQTPGQGLQFLFEYFSETQRNKGNFPGRFSGRQFSNSRSEMNVSTLELGDSALYLCASSRGQISYEQYFGPGTRLTVT.

This clonotype was picked up many times. J is TRBJ2-1 and V is TRBV7-2; D gene unclear. The CDR3 is made up of 16 amino acids. Germline lookup yields CDR1 SGHTA and CDR2 FQGNSA. V was cut by 6 bases and J by 0 bases, with 15 bases left in between. Here the CDR3 reads CASRVSTASSYNEQFF. DNA of the CDR3: TGTGCCAGCAGGGTCTCGACTGCTAGCTCCTACAATGAGCAGTTCTTC.

The chain has TRBV20-1 and TRBJ2-4, with D possibly TRBD2 on 7 matching bases. Germline CDR1 reads DFQATT; CDR2 reads SNEGSKA (reference sequence). Trimming removed 0 bases from V and 6 bases from J, with 15 bases in between. The CDR3 has 15 amino acids. CDR3 bases: TGCAGTGCTAGAGAGCCCAGGGGAGGGAGAAACATTCAGTACTTC. Translation gives CSAREPRGGRNIQYF.

The chain joins TRBV14 to TRBJ1-6; 8 bases match TRBD1. V lost 4 bases to trimming and J lost 10 bases; unmatched junction nucleotides: 9. The CDR3 is 15 residues long. Germline V lookup: CDR1 SGHDN, CDR2 FVKESK. In DNA form, the CDR3 reads TGTGCCAGCAGCCTACTCGGACAGGGACGATCACCCCTCCACTTT. Translating gives CASSLLGQGRSPLHF.

This clonotype has at least ten counts. The chain uses TRBV6-1 and TRBJ2-2; D is uncertain. V was shortened by 2 bases and J by 0 bases, with 10 bases between the two germline ends. Per the germline V gene, CDR1 is MNHNS and CDR2 is SASEGT. This CDR3 is 16 amino acids long. CDR3 sequence: CASSELARTNTGELFF. CDR3 coding DNA: TGTGCCAGCAGTGAACTCGCCAGGACGAACACCGGGGAGCTGTTTTTT.

V gene TRBV12-5 combines with J gene TRBJ2-7, with 10 nucleotides matching TRBD1. The V segment lost 5 bases and the J segment 13 bases; nucleotides outside the gene matches: 5. Germline CDR1 LGHNT, CDR2 FRNRAP. CDR3 size: 11 residues. The CDR3 DNA follows: TGTGCTAGTGGTGTGGGGACAGGGGAATACTTC. Translating it yields CASGVGTGEYF.

This clonotype was found a few times. The chain is built from TRBV18 and TRBJ2-7, with a possible D match to TRBD2 (6 bases). Trimming stripped 0 bases from V and 7 bases from J, with 13 bases between. Germline values: CDR1 KGHSH, CDR2 LQKENI. The CDR3 spans 14 residues. Here the CDR3 DNA reads TGTGCCAGCTCACCACCGTCCGGGGCGGGGGAGCAGTACTTC. It translates to CASSPPSGAGEQYF. The full variable domain, with the rest looked up from reference TRBV18 and TRBJ2-7, is NAGVMQNPRHLVRRRGQEARLRCSPMKGHSHVYWYRQLPEEGLKFMVYLQKENIIDESGMPKERFSAEFPKEGPSILRIQQVVRGDSAAYFCASSPPSGAGEQYFGPGTRLTVT.

This clonotype was detected only a few times. The chain is built from TRBV19 and TRBJ1-2; 10 nucleotides line up with TRBD1. This CDR3 spans 14 amino acids. The trim removed 4 bases at V and 7 bases at J, leaving 6 bases unmatched. Germline lookup yields CDR1 LNHDA and CDR2 SQIVND (reference sequence). CDR3 in DNA: TGTGCCAGTAGTACGACAGGGGGCAGTTTTGGCTACACCTTC. Protein product: CASSTTGGSFGYTF.

This clonotype was picked up many times. V gene TRBV4-1 combines with J gene TRBJ2-3; the D is unclear. V shed 1 base and J shed 5 bases, with 10 bases lying between them. Per the germline V gene, CDR1 is MGHRA and CDR2 is YSYEKL. The CDR3 sequence is 14 residues long. CDR3 DNA: TGCGCCAGCAGCCAAGGTCCCGATCGAGATACGCAGTATTTT. This sequence encodes CASSQGPDRDTQYF.

In this sample, this clonotype turned up a few times. The rearrangement links TRBV12-3 or TRBV12-4 to TRBJ1-2, with D possibly matching TRBD1 (5 bases). The CDR3 covers 12 residues. The V gene lost 10 bases and the J gene lost 3 bases, with 12 bases spanning the gap. CDR3 DNA: TGTGCCACGAAACAGGACCACTATGGCTACACCTTC. It translates to CATKQDHYGYTF.

There are a few counts of this clonotype. This chain uses TRBV6-2 or TRBV6-3 with TRBJ2-5; no clear D. The CDR3 length is 11 residues. V lost 2 bases, J lost 5 bases, and 3 bases lay in between. CDR1 is MNHEY and CDR2 is SVGEGT in the germline V gene. The CDR3 loop is CASSYAETQYF. The CDR3 DNA sequence: TGTGCCAGCAGTTACGCGGAGACCCAGTACTTC.

This clonotype has ten or more counts. The chain combines TRBV18 with TRBJ2-7, with 7 bases fitting TRBD1. The ends lost 3 bases at V and 6 bases at J; junction bases unmatched: 17. The CDR3 contains 17 residues. CDR1 and CDR2 (germline): KGHSH, LQKENI. CDR3 residues: CASSPGTVLSGSPEQYF. The CDR3 bases are TGTGCCAGCTCACCCGGGACAGTGCTTTCCGGGTCCCCCGAGCAGTACTTC.